This paragraph reports one T cell receptor (beta chain). The antigen is undetermined. Assay: immunoSEQ multiplex PCR; the TCRdb copy retains only in-frame clones and omits some. The sample records hundreds of thousands of clones, around four fifths being singletons. This CDR3 region has 14 residues. Per the germline V gene, CDR1 is SNHLY and CDR2 is FYNNEI. Trimming removed 2 bases from V and 4 bases from J, with 11 bases in between. The sample comes from a study of shared clonotypes between healthy human individuals. Study observations and caveats: Clonotype sharing across donors was expected to vary with sequencing depth. Memory subsets had estimated richness that was generally smaller than that of naive subsets. Sampling covered blood only; tissue repertoires likely differ.

J is TRBJ1-2 and V is TRBV2; D possibly corresponds to TRBD1 (5 bases). The sequence was collected from a woman aged 25 to 39 in good health. The sequenced sample was memory CD4+ T cells sorted from blood. Subset indicated: CD45RA-negative fraction. The CDR3 bases are TGTGCCAGCAGTGAACAGGGACCAATCTATGGCTACACCTTC. It yields the protein CASSEQGPIYGYTF. The variable domain in full, with the rest retrieved from reference TRBV2 and TRBJ1-2, is EPEVTQTPSHQVTQMGQEVILRCVPISNHLYFYWYRQILGQKVEFLVSFYNNEISEKSEIFDDQFSVERPDGSNFTLKIRSTKLEDSAMYFCASSEQGPIYGYTFGSGTRLTVV.